The 14 T cell receptor beta chains presented below share a single source sample, sequenced in a study. TCRdb analysed the 5' RACE reads with MiXCR anew, one entry per CDR3 protein. The sample lists roughly 52,000 distinct CDR3 sequences, about a sixth occurring once. Sequenced input: naive CD4+ T cells sorted from blood. The subset is: naive CD4+ T cells, CD4+CD45RA+CD25-. The receptor set was obtained from a female donor with breast cancer.

This clonotype was found a few times. The chain recombines TRBV19 with TRBJ1-1, with 8 bases matching TRBD1. V gave up 7 bases and J gave up 6 bases; unmatched junction bases: 10. CDR1 LNHDA and CDR2 SQIVND come from the germline V gene (reference sequence). The CDR3 is 14 amino acids. The CDR3 spells CASTKDRGSPEAFF. The DNA for the CDR3 is TGTGCCAGTACCAAAGACAGGGGATCACCTGAAGCTTTCTTT.

This clonotype was observed many times. The chain carries TRBV29-1 and TRBJ2-1; 9 bases are shared with TRBD2. Germline CDR1 reads SQVTM; CDR2 reads ANQGSEA. The CDR3 totals 14 residues. V shed 7 bases, J shed 4 bases, and the junction held 8 bases outside the gene matches. The CDR3 reads CSAALLAGYNEQFF. The DNA of the CDR3 is TGCAGCGCTGCCCTTCTAGCGGGGTACAATGAGCAGTTCTTC.

This clonotype was counted between two and nine times. V and J are TRBV12-3 or TRBV12-4 and TRBJ1-2, with a possible D match to TRBD1 (5 bases). Trimming left V 0 bases short and J 4 bases short, with 18 bases between. The CDR3 loop spans 17 amino acids. CDR3: CASSLADNTGESYGYTF. The CDR3 bases are TGTGCCAGCAGTTTAGCGGACAACACGGGAGAGAGCTATGGCTACACCTTC.

V gene TRBV5-6 combines with J gene TRBJ2-1, with TRBD2 as a possible D gene (5 bases). Germline V lookup: CDR1 SGHDT, CDR2 YYEEEE. The CDR3 has 14 residues. V lost 3 bases and J 1 base, leaving 8 bases between the germline ends. Written as DNA, the CDR3 is TGTGCCAGCAGCTCGGGGTATTCCTACAATGAGCAGTTCTTC. Protein product: CASSSGYSYNEQFF.

This sequence joins TRBV12-3 or TRBV12-4 and TRBJ2-1; 14 nucleotides agree with TRBD2. The J segment lost 9 bases and the V segment lost 5 bases, leaving 12 bases of the junction unmatched. This CDR3 region has 17 residues. The CDR3 protein is CASSLLPTSGREGEQFF. CDR3 in DNA: TGTGCCAGCAGTCTGCTACCGACTAGCGGGAGGGAGGGTGAGCAGTTCTTC.

Regarding this clonotype: One end of the junction does not line up with germline, which may come from a read error. This rearrangement joins TRBV4-1 to TRBJ1-3; D is unclear. Germline loops: CDR1 MGHRA, CDR2 YSYEKL. The CDR3 runs 16 residues. CDR3 residues: CASSQRGGLSGNTTYF. The CDR3, as DNA: TGCGCCAGCAGCCAGCGAGGAGGGCTCTCTGGAAACACCACATATTTT.

Comment on this clonotype: A much larger clonotype is one base distant, so this may be a read error. This rearrangement joins TRBV20-1 to TRBJ1-2; no clear D. The CDR3 has 14 amino acids. Trimming stripped 5 bases from V and 3 bases from J, with 16 bases between. Germline V CDR1 and CDR2: DFQATT, SNEGSKA (reference sequence). CDR3 nucleotides: TGCAGTGCTCCCCACGGATTCCCTGACTATGGCTACACCTTC. Translated, it gives CSAPHGFPDYGYTF.

This clonotype was seen ten or more times. The V and J genes are TRBV5-1 and TRBJ2-4, with TRBD2 matching 10 bases. Germline CDR1 SGHRS, CDR2 YFSETQ. Trimming at V came to 0 bases and at J to 8 bases, leaving 11 bases not matched to a gene. The CDR3 totals 17 residues. The CDR3 here is CASSLAVASGSRDIQYF. The CDR3 nucleotides are TGCGCCAGCAGCTTGGCCGTGGCTAGCGGGAGTCGGGACATTCAGTACTTC.

This clonotype was recorded many times. The V and J genes are TRBV20-1 and TRBJ2-1; TRBD2 matches 13 bases. The germline V gene encodes CDR1 DFQATT and CDR2 SNEGSKA (reference sequence). V dropped 3 bases and J dropped 8; count of bases not matched to a gene: 4. This CDR3 region has 14 residues. CDR3 DNA sequence: TGCAGTGCTAGGGGACTAGCGGGAACGGATGAGCAGTTCTTC. Encoded protein: CSARGLAGTDEQFF.

The rearrangement joins TRBV18 to TRBJ1-4, with no clear D. The CDR3 runs 14 residues. Deletions cut 2 bases from V and 0 bases from J, with 4 bases between. The germline V gene has CDR1 KGHSH and CDR2 LQKENI. Here the CDR3 DNA reads TGTGCCAGCTCACCAGGGACAACTAATGAAAAACTGTTTTTT. The encoded protein is CASSPGTTNEKLFF.

This clonotype was detected a few times. The J gene is TRBJ2-7, the V gene TRBV5-1; TRBD1 matches at 9 bases. Germline V gene lookup returns CDR1 SGHRS and CDR2 YFSETQ. The CDR3 has 14 residues. Trimming cost V 4 bases and J 0 bases; bases outside gene matches: 2. CDR3 protein: CASSPGQGSYEQYF. In DNA, the CDR3 is TGCGCCAGCAGCCCGGGACAGGGCTCCTACGAGCAGTACTTC.

About this clonotype itself: One end of the junction is discordant with germline, which a read error may explain. This chain joins TRBV5-5 and TRBJ1-1, with 8 nucleotides matching TRBD1. The CDR3 has 15 residues. Germline loops: CDR1 SGHKS, CDR2 YYEKEE (reference sequence). This CDR3 is CASSSSGQAYTEAFF. The CDR3 bases are TGTGCCAGCAGCTCCTCGGGACAGGCGTACACTGAGGCTTTCTTT.

V and J are TRBV7-2 and TRBJ1-6; 7 bases map to TRBD1. CDR1 and CDR2 (germline): SGHTA, FQGNSA. V trimming: 3 bases; J trimming: 5 bases; junction bases outside the gene matches: 4. CDR3 length: 15 amino acids. The CDR3 reads CASSLRTGDNSPLHF. In nucleotides, the CDR3 is TGTGCCAGCAGCTTGAGAACAGGGGATAATTCACCCCTCCACTTT.

The sample holds many counts of this clonotype. This rearrangement joins TRBV6-6 to TRBJ2-5; D gene unclear. The germline V gene has CDR1 MNHNY and CDR2 SVGAGI (reference sequence). V was clipped by 8 bases and J by 3 bases, with 7 bases between them. This CDR3 comprises 11 residues. CDR3 protein: CASRAEETQYF. DNA for the CDR3: TGTGCCAGCCGGGCTGAAGAGACCCAGTACTTC.